The 14 T cell receptor beta chains reported below all come from one sample, sequenced in a study of blood T cell repertoires in COVID-19. Using immunoSEQ multiplex PCR, the repertoire was profiled, and TCRdb retains in-frame clones only, with some absent. The sample comprises about 170,000 clones, around 83% of which are singletons, and 15% to 20% rests with the top ten. What was sequenced was peripheral blood. The receptors stem from a woman in her sixties or seventies who had recovered from COVID-19.

J is TRBJ2-1 and V is TRBV29-1; TRBD1 matches 7 bases. The J segment lost 4 bases and the V segment lost 6 bases, leaving 3 bases of the junction unmatched. Germline lookup yields CDR1 SQVTM and CDR2 ANQGSEA. CDR3 size: 12 residues. CDR3 region: CSVQQGYNEQFF. CDR3 sequence (DNA): TGCAGCGTGCAACAGGGGTACAATGAGCAGTTCTTC.

The rearrangement uses TRBV30 and TRBJ2-1; possibly TRBD1 for D (5 bases). The CDR3 loop spans 14 amino acids. Germline loops: CDR1 GTSNPN, CDR2 SVGIG (reference sequence). V was pared by 3 bases and J by 6 bases, with 15 bases between. CDR3 residues: CAWRMAGIFNEQFF. CDR3 nucleotides: TGTGCCTGGAGAATGGCAGGGATATTCAATGAGCAGTTCTTC.

The rearrangement uses TRBV3-1 (or the pseudogene TRBV3-2) and TRBJ1-1; no reliable D call. Trimming shortened V by 8 bases and J by 6 bases, and 13 bases separated the two germline ends. Germline-derived CDR1 and CDR2 are LGHDT and YNNKEL (reference sequence). The CDR3 spans 12 residues. CDR3 loop: CASGDRVAEAFF. The CDR3 nucleotides read TGTGCCAGCGGAGATCGGGTGGCTGAAGCTTTCTTT.

The gene calls are TRBV6-5 and TRBJ2-1, with 7 bases lining up with TRBD2. This CDR3 is 16 amino acids long. Looked up from germline, CDR1 is MNHEY and CDR2 is SVGAGI. The trim removed 2 bases at V and 9 bases at J, leaving 13 bases unmatched. The CDR3 nucleotides are TGTGCCAGCAGTTACGGGGCCTTGGGGAGGGAAGGTGAGCAGTTCTTC. Protein product: CASSYGALGREGEQFF.

The V and J genes are TRBV28 and TRBJ1-2; D is unclear. The germline gives CDR1 MDHEN, CDR2 SYDVKM. The V and J ends lost 5 bases and 4 bases respectively, with 14 bases between them. The CDR3 totals 14 residues. The CDR3 region has the DNA TGTGCCAGCAGTCCCAGCGGGTCGGGCTATGGCTACACCTTC. As protein: CASSPSGSGYGYTF.

This chain links TRBV4-2 with TRBJ2-1; D uncertain. Trimming left V 4 bases short and J 7 bases short, with 17 bases between. This CDR3 comprises 15 residues. Germline CDR1 and CDR2: LGHNA and YNFKEQ. CDR3 nucleotides: TGTGCCAGCAGCCTCGTAGTACGAGCGCCAAATGAGCAGTTCTTC. Protein: CASSLVVRAPNEQFF.

This clone was seen only once. The chain has TRBV4-3 and TRBJ2-3; 9 nucleotides align to TRBD2. Germline CDR1 and CDR2: LGHNA and YSLEER. Unmatched junction bases numbered 4, after V lost 8 bases and J lost 1 base. The CDR3 is made up of 14 amino acids. The CDR3 sequence is CASRGGRGTDTQYF. The CDR3 DNA sequence: TGCGCCAGCCGGGGCGGGAGGGGCACAGATACGCAGTATTTT.

CDR3 nucleotide sequence: TGTGCCAGCTCACCAAGGCTAGGCGAGCAGTACTTC. Translation gives CASSPRLGEQYF. This rearrangement joins TRBV18 to TRBJ2-7; D remains unclear. The germline gives CDR1 KGHSH, CDR2 LQKENI. Trimming took off 2 bases at V and 6 bases at J, with 8 bases between the two ends. The CDR3 sequence is 12 residues long.

This sequence joins TRBV5-1 and TRBJ2-3; 9 bases line up with TRBD2. Germline V gene sequence: CDR1 SGHRS, CDR2 YFSETQ. Germline trimming cut 3 bases from V and 8 bases from J; bases unmatched to any gene: 7. CDR3 length: 14 amino acids. Here the CDR3 reads CASSWTSAQGTQYF. CDR3 coding DNA: TGCGCCAGCAGCTGGACTAGCGCCCAGGGTACGCAGTATTTT.

The CDR3 DNA is TGTGCCAGCAGTGGGGACAGCCAAGAGACCCAGTACTTC. Translating gives CASSGDSQETQYF. V is TRBV28 and J is TRBJ2-5; 7 bases agree with TRBD1. CDR3 length equals 13 residues. Germline assignment: CDR1 MDHEN and CDR2 SYDVKM. Trimming cost V 5 bases and J 1 base; bases outside gene matches: 1. Complete variable domain (other parts from reference TRBV28 and TRBJ2-5): DVKVTQSSRYLVKRTGEKVFLECVQDMDHENMFWYRQDPGLGLRLIYFSYDVKMKEKGDIPEGYSVSREKKERFSLILESASTNQTSMYLCASSGDSQETQYFGPGTRLLVL.

This clone occurred once. The V call is TRBV28, the J call TRBJ1-4; 10 nucleotides line up with TRBD1. The CDR3 totals 16 residues. After removal of 6 bases from V and 8 bases from J, the junction contained 12 bases not matched to a gene. Germline assignment: CDR1 MDHEN and CDR2 SYDVKM. This chain's CDR3 is CASSGGMTGGDEKLFF. Here the CDR3 DNA reads TGTGCCAGCAGCGGGGGGATGACAGGGGGCGACGAAAAACTGTTTTTT.

In its sample, this clone was seen once. The chain couples TRBV29-1 to TRBJ2-3, with a possible D match to TRBD2 (6 bases). In germline, CDR1 is SQVTM, CDR2 ANQGSEA. There are 14 residues in the CDR3. V was shortened by 1 base and J by 5 bases, with 13 bases between the two germline ends. The CDR3 nucleotides are TGCAGCGTTGAAGTCTTGGGAGGTCGAGATACGCAGTATTTT. As protein: CSVEVLGGRDTQYF.

V is TRBV7-3 and J is TRBJ1-2; 7 positions match TRBD1. CDR1 and CDR2 from the germline V gene are SGHTA and FQGTGA. The V gene end was trimmed by 5 bases and the J gene end by 8 bases; junction bases not matched to a gene: 8. The CDR3 is 13 amino acids. The CDR3 nucleotides are TGTGCCAGCAGCCCCATCACAGGGGCGGGCTACACCTTC. Residues: CASSPITGAGYTF.

This sequence joins TRBV21-1 and TRBJ2-3; TRBD1, as called in the table, went unchecked against the DNA. TRBV21-1 is listed as a pseudogene. This CDR3 has 15 amino acids. The CDR3 DNA reads as TGTGCCAGCAGCAAAGGTCGGCAGGGCACAGATACGCAGTATTTT. Translated: CASSKGRQGTDTQYF.